Detailed here is one T cell receptor beta chain. Antigen: not known. This CDR3 has 12 amino acids. V was pared by 6 bases and J by 10 bases, with 16 bases between. In germline, CDR1 is MDHEN, CDR2 SYDVKM. The source of the sample is a study of cytomegalovirus exposure and HLA in healthy donors. Overall study findings and caveats: Roughly even sequencing depth across donors was the assumption behind the presence/absence analyses.

PCR employed 60 Vbeta and 13 Jbeta primers. Method: immunoSEQ multiplex PCR; TCRdb's copy keeps in-frame clones and lacks some. The data contain roughly 200,000 clones, 75% to 90% of them singletons. Sequenced: PBMCs. The receptor comes from a man aged 50-60 years in good health and CMV-seronegative. The rearrangement uses TRBV28 and TRBJ2-7, with D perhaps matching TRBD1 (6 bases). For the CDR3, the DNA is TGTGCCAGCAGCCAGACACAGGGTCGTCAGTACTTC. It translates to CASSQTQGRQYF.